This T cell receptor (beta chain) was captured by sequencing in a study of blood T cell repertoires in COVID-19. Overall study: Material from acute and convalescent COVID-19 was sourced from the United States, Italy and Spain. Nucleic acid was either cDNA or gDNA, and it came from T cells, B-cell-depleted T cells, or PBMCs.

Original processing notes: Estimation of nucleated cell counts was performed using reference gene primer amplification. Using immunoSEQ multiplex PCR, the repertoire was profiled, and TCRdb retains in-frame clones only, with some absent. For V, J and clone size, that table is used; D and trimming come from the DNA. This table has fewer than 500,000 clones, 85% to 90% appearing once. Participants' reported clinical history set cohort assignment. Per germline, CDR1 PRHDT and CDR2 FYEKMQ (reference sequence). The CDR3 consists of 16 residues. The ends lost 5 bases at V and 2 bases at J; junction bases unmatched: 10.

The sequence was collected from a woman aged 25 to 45 with acute COVID-19. The J gene is TRBJ1-1, the V gene TRBV13; 8 nucleotides line up with TRBD1. Source material: PBMCs or T cells enriched from blood (not recorded which). This CDR3 reads CASSPLLGQGNTEAFF. CDR3 in DNA: TGTGCCAGCAGCCCCCTCCTCGGACAGGGAAACACTGAAGCTTTCTTT.